Following are 17 T cell receptor beta chains from one sample sequenced in a study of T cells in localized non-small cell lung cancer. Measured with immunoSEQ multiplex PCR; TCRdb has only the in-frame clones, and not every one. The sample shows roughly 2,000 clones, more than 25% of them seen only once. The sequenced sample was normal lung tissue next to the tumor, obtained before any cancer treatment. These receptors all come from a female donor older than 55 with stage I squamous cell lung carcinoma.

This chain links TRBV28 with TRBJ1-5, with D perhaps TRBD1 (5 bases). CDR1 is MDHEN, CDR2 SYDVKM, per germline. The CDR3 contains 14 residues. The V end lost 1 base, the J end lost 4 bases, and 8 bases lay between the germline ends. The CDR3 spells CASSLSGGNQPQHF. The CDR3, as DNA: TGTGCCAGCAGTTTATCGGGGGGGAATCAGCCCCAGCATTTT.

This clone came up a few times. This sequence joins TRBV5-1 and TRBJ2-1, with 11 bases fitting TRBD1. The CDR3 sequence is 17 residues long. Germline CDR1 is SGHRS and CDR2 is YFSETQ. After removal of 0 bases from V and 9 bases from J, the junction contained 11 bases not matched to a gene. The CDR3 nucleotides are TGCGCCAGCAGCTTGGTCCCCACGGGACAGGGGGGAGGTGAGCAGTTCTTC. It specifies CASSLVPTGQGGGEQFF.

V is TRBV5-1 and J is TRBJ2-3; 7 nucleotides agree with TRBD1. The CDR3 has 15 residues. The germline gives CDR1 SGHRS, CDR2 YFSETQ. Trimming cost V 7 bases and J 2 bases; bases outside gene matches: 10. CDR3 protein: CASGTGVRATDTQYF. The CDR3 DNA reads as TGCGCCAGCGGAACAGGGGTGAGGGCCACAGATACGCAGTATTTT.

The chain joins TRBV18 to TRBJ1-6, with a weak D call TRBD1 (6 bases). The V gene lost 2 bases and the J gene lost 6 bases, with 14 bases spanning the gap. This CDR3 has 16 amino acids. Germline assignment: CDR1 KGHSH and CDR2 LQKENI. The chain's CDR3 is CASSPVTGRFNSPLHF. In nucleotides, the CDR3 is TGTGCCAGCTCACCAGTAACAGGGAGGTTTAATTCACCCCTCCACTTT.

The rearrangement links TRBV29-1 to TRBJ2-2, with TRBD1 as a possible D gene (5 bases). In germline, CDR1 is SQVTM, CDR2 ANQGSEA. This CDR3 has 16 amino acids. The V end lost 0 bases, the J end lost 0 bases, and 11 bases lay between the germline ends. CDR3 sequence: CSVEDRGHSNTGELFF. The CDR3 bases are TGCAGCGTTGAAGATCGAGGACACTCGAACACCGGGGAGCTGTTTTTT.

The V call is TRBV29-1, the J call TRBJ2-3; the match to TRBD2 covers 13 bases. V lost 4 bases and J lost 2; bases outside the gene matches: 3. CDR1 is SQVTM and CDR2 is ANQGSEA in the germline V gene. This CDR3 contains 15 residues. The CDR3 DNA is TGCAGCGTTGCGGGGACTAGCGGGATCACAGATACGCAGTATTTT. Translated, it gives CSVAGTSGITDTQYF.

This clone is large (0.1 to 1%) in the sample. The genes are TRBV11-3 and TRBJ2-7; D is ambiguous. This CDR3 spans 14 amino acids. The ends were cut back, 1 base at V and 2 bases at J, with 9 bases in the middle. Germline V gene sequence: CDR1 SGHNT, CDR2 YENEEA. The CDR3, as DNA: TGTGCCAGCAGCTTAGGACGGATCCCCTACGAGCAGTACTTC. It specifies CASSLGRIPYEQYF.

The chain links TRBV19 to TRBJ2-2; TRBD1 is a possible D gene (5 bases). The CDR3 contains 16 residues. V was cut by 2 bases and J by 0 bases, with 10 bases left in between. Germline values: CDR1 LNHDA, CDR2 SQIVND (reference sequence). CDR3 protein: CASSILPTANTGELFF. In nucleotides, the CDR3 is TGTGCCAGTAGTATACTCCCGACAGCGAACACCGGGGAGCTGTTTTTT. The full variable domain, rest sourced from reference TRBV19 and TRBJ2-2, is DGGITQSPKYLFRKEGQNVTLSCEQNLNHDAMYWYRQDPGQGLRLIYYSQIVNDFQKGDIAEGYSVSREKKESFPLTVTSAQKNPTAFYLCASSILPTANTGELFFGEGSRLTVL.

This clone was seen more than once but under ten times. J is TRBJ2-2 and V is TRBV9; possible D gene TRBD1, 5 bases. V was shortened by 5 bases and J by 1 base, with 9 bases between the two germline ends. The CDR3 covers 14 residues. CDR1 and CDR2 (germline): SGDLS, YYNGEE. CDR3 loop: CASRGGQNTGELFF. CDR3 DNA: TGTGCCAGCAGGGGCGGACAGAACACCGGGGAGCTGTTTTTT.

Sample share makes this clone medium-sized. V and J are TRBV11-3 and TRBJ2-5, with D possibly matching TRBD2 (6 bases). Germline CDR1 reads SGHNT; CDR2 reads YENEEA. The length of the CDR3 is 14 residues. The ends were cut back, 6 bases at V and 3 bases at J, with 14 bases in the middle. As DNA, the CDR3 is TGTGCCAGCAGTTCGAGAGGCGGGGAAGAGACCCAGTACTTC. This encodes CASSSRGGEETQYF.

By sample share, this clone is medium-sized. This CDR3 reads CASSRKGGVGEQFF. Written as DNA, the CDR3 is TGTGCCAGCAGCCGCAAAGGGGGGGTGGGTGAGCAGTTCTTC. The V call is TRBV11-3, the J call TRBJ2-1, with D perhaps TRBD2 (7 bases). Trimming left V 5 bases short and J 9 bases short, with 17 bases between. CDR3 size: 14 residues. Germline-derived CDR1 and CDR2 are SGHNT and YENEEA.

By share of the sample, this clone is medium-sized. The V call is TRBV11-3, the J call TRBJ1-2; D gene ambiguous. Trimming left V 5 bases short and J 1 base short, with 11 bases between. In germline, CDR1 is SGHNT, CDR2 YENEEA. The CDR3 is made up of 14 amino acids. The CDR3 loop reads CASSPPPINYGYTF. The CDR3 DNA reads as TGTGCCAGCAGCCCTCCCCCGATTAACTATGGCTACACCTTC.

This clone turned up a few times. This chain links TRBV9 with TRBJ1-3; perhaps TRBD1 as D (5 bases). The CDR3 runs to 16 residues. Deletions cut 5 bases from V and 0 bases from J, with 15 bases between. Germline loops: CDR1 SGDLS, CDR2 YYNGEE. The CDR3 DNA follows: TGTGCCAGCAGTGGGGGACGCCGGAGCTCTGGAAACACCATATATTTT. Residues: CASSGGRRSSGNTIYF.

The sample holds a few counts of this clone. V is TRBV15 and J is TRBJ1-4; weak D call: TRBD1 (5 bases). The CDR3 is made up of 15 amino acids. Trimming left V 0 bases short and J 5 bases short, with 10 bases between. Germline lookup yields CDR1 LNHNV and CDR2 YYDKDF (reference sequence). The CDR3 loop is CATSRDQGENEKLFF. The CDR3, as DNA: TGTGCCACCAGCAGAGATCAGGGCGAGAATGAAAAACTGTTTTTT.

This chain links TRBV18 with TRBJ1-1; 7 bases agree with TRBD1. The length of the CDR3 is 15 residues. Germline assignment: CDR1 KGHSH and CDR2 LQKENI. J lost 0 bases, V lost 6 bases, and 7 bases had no gene match. In nucleotides, the CDR3 is TGTGCCAGCTCTTCTCAGACAGGGATGAACACTGAAGCTTTCTTT. Amino acids: CASSSQTGMNTEAFF.

This clone showed up just a few times. J is TRBJ2-2 and V is TRBV9; a possible D gene is TRBD2 (5 bases). The germline V gene encodes CDR1 SGDLS and CDR2 YYNGEE. Deletions cut 0 bases from V and 9 bases from J, with 12 bases between. This CDR3 region has 14 residues. Here the CDR3 reads CASSVVGSPRELFF. DNA of the CDR3: TGTGCCAGCAGCGTAGTGGGGAGCCCAAGGGAGCTGTTTTTT.

This clone rates as medium-sized. The rearrangement links TRBV11-3 to TRBJ2-2, with 8 nucleotides matching TRBD2. This CDR3 has 19 amino acids. Germline assignment: CDR1 SGHNT and CDR2 YENEEA. J lost 2 bases, V lost 2 bases, and 13 bases had no gene match. CDR3 DNA sequence: TGTGCCAGCAGCTTAATTCCAGCGGGGGTCCCTTCCAACACCGGGGAGCTGTTTTTT. This translates into CASSLIPAGVPSNTGELFF. Combining the CDR3 with reference TRBV11-3 and TRBJ2-2 gives the whole variable domain EAGVVQSPRYKIIEKKQPVAFWCNPISGHNTLYWYLQNLGQGPELLIRYENEEAVDDSQLPKDRFSAERLKGVDSTLKIQPAELGDSAVYLCASSLIPAGVPSNTGELFFGEGSRLTVL.